The 27 T cell receptor beta chains listed next were all sequenced from one sample in a study of blood T cell repertoires in COVID-19. Using immunoSEQ multiplex PCR, the repertoire was profiled, and TCRdb retains in-frame clones only, with some absent. The repertoire consists of 470,000 or so clones, with 85% to 90% occurring once and the leading ten covering about 4.3%. The specimen sequenced was peripheral blood. The receptor set was obtained from a woman aged 25 to 39 with acute or convalescent COVID-19.

The chain links TRBV6-4 to TRBJ2-2; 8 positions agree with TRBD1. In germline, CDR1 is MRHNA, CDR2 SNTAGT. Unmatched junction bases numbered 8, after V lost 7 bases and J lost 1 base. The CDR3 covers 16 residues. CDR3 sequence: CASNNRDRRNTGELFF. The CDR3, as DNA: TGTGCCAGCAACAACCGGGACAGGCGGAACACCGGGGAGCTGTTTTTT.

V gene TRBV6-2 or TRBV6-3 combines with J gene TRBJ2-1; 9 bases fit TRBD1. The trim removed 2 bases at V and 4 bases at J, leaving 3 bases unmatched. The CDR3 loop spans 15 amino acids. The germline gives CDR1 MNHEY, CDR2 SVGEGT. The CDR3 sequence: CASSYRDRDYNEQFF. CDR3 nucleotides: TGTGCCAGCAGTTACCGGGACAGGGATTACAATGAGCAGTTCTTC.

The gene calls are TRBV2 and TRBJ2-2; perhaps TRBD2 as D (5 bases). The CDR3 consists of 14 residues. The V gene lost 4 bases and the J gene lost 6 bases, with 12 bases spanning the gap. Per the germline V gene, CDR1 is SNHLY and CDR2 is FYNNEI. The CDR3 loop reads CASSGGMGAGELFF. The CDR3 DNA sequence: TGTGCCAGCAGTGGAGGTATGGGAGCCGGGGAGCTGTTTTTT. The whole variable domain, remainder taken from reference TRBV2 and TRBJ2-2, is EPEVTQTPSHQVTQMGQEVILRCVPISNHLYFYWYRQILGQKVEFLVSFYNNEISEKSEIFDDQFSVERPDGSNFTLKIRSTKLEDSAMYFCASSGGMGAGELFFGEGSRLTVL.

The chain carries TRBV18 and TRBJ1-6; TRBD1 matches 10 bases. Germline CDR1 is KGHSH and CDR2 is LQKENI. With V trimmed by 4 bases and J by 9 bases, 9 bases remained unmatched. There are 16 residues in the CDR3. CDR3 region: CASSRERQGASSPLHF. CDR3 in DNA: TGTGCCAGCTCACGCGAGAGACAGGGGGCAAGTTCACCCCTCCACTTT.

J is TRBJ2-3 and V is TRBV5-1; 12 nucleotides match TRBD1. The V gene's germline CDR1 is SGHRS and CDR2 YFSETQ. With V trimmed by 3 bases and J by 7 bases, 9 bases remained unmatched. This CDR3 is 16 amino acids long. Written as DNA, the CDR3 is TGCGCCAGCAGCTCCACCCGGGACAGGGGGCTACATACGCAGTATTTT. It codes for CASSSTRDRGLHTQYF.

Comment on this clone: Other DNA sequences from this sample encode an identical CDR3 as well. J is TRBJ2-7 and V is TRBV5-1, with 10 bases that match TRBD1. Germline trimming cut 4 bases from V and 2 bases from J; bases unmatched to any gene: 3. This CDR3 has 14 residues. Germline CDR1 and CDR2: SGHRS and YFSETQ. The CDR3 DNA reads TGCGCCAGCAGCCCCGGGACAGGGGCCTACGAGCAGTACTTC. Its protein is CASSPGTGAYEQYF.

The chain carries TRBV6-2 or TRBV6-3 and TRBJ2-7; TRBD1 aligns across 12 bases. The germline V gene has CDR1 MNHEY and CDR2 SVGEGT. With 4 bases clipped from V and 2 bases from J, the junction kept 3 bases outside the gene matches. The CDR3 is made up of 15 amino acids. CDR3 sequence reads: CASSFGTGGTYEQYF. The DNA for the CDR3 is TGTGCCAGCAGTTTTGGGACAGGGGGCACCTACGAGCAGTACTTC.

This clone was detected a few times. The chain combines TRBV2 with TRBJ1-5, with D tentatively TRBD1 (5 bases). Trimming cost V 2 bases and J 6 bases, with 14 bases left between them. The CDR3 length is 15 residues. The germline V gene has CDR1 SNHLY and CDR2 FYNNEI. Written as DNA, the CDR3 is TGTGCCAGCAGTGAAAGGGCAGGGCGGTCTCAGCCCCAGCATTTT. Its protein product is CASSERAGRSQPQHF.

The table lists this clone with a count of one. This chain connects TRBV18 to TRBJ1-2, with 8 bases aligning to TRBD1. The trim removed 2 bases at V and 5 bases at J, leaving 10 bases unmatched. The CDR3 contains 16 residues. Germline lookup yields CDR1 KGHSH and CDR2 LQKENI. CDR3 region: CASSPVRGQASYGYTF. CDR3 nucleotide sequence: TGTGCCAGCTCACCAGTTCGGGGACAGGCGTCTTATGGCTACACCTTC.

The chain recombines TRBV9 with TRBJ2-1; 8 nucleotides align to TRBD1. The CDR3 totals 15 residues. V was clipped by 4 bases and J by 3 bases; unmatched bases: 6. Germline CDR1 and CDR2: SGDLS and YYNGEE. In DNA, the CDR3 is TGTGCCAGCAGCCCTAAGGACAGGGTCTACAATGAGCAGTTCTTC. Residues: CASSPKDRVYNEQFF.

This chain links TRBV27 with TRBJ1-2; D is possibly TRBD1 (6 bases). From germline, CDR1 is MNHEY and CDR2 SMNVEV (reference sequence). This CDR3 region has 14 residues. V shed 3 bases and J shed 8 bases, with 16 bases lying between them. The DNA for the CDR3 is TGTGCCAGCAGTTTCTTACAACAGGGCCTAGGCTACACCTTC. Amino acid sequence: CASSFLQQGLGYTF.

CDR3 region: CASSLSGGNTEAFF. CDR3 sequence (DNA): TGTGCCAGCAGTTTATCAGGGGGGAACACTGAAGCTTTCTTT. The chain couples TRBV2 to TRBJ1-1; TRBD1 aligns across 7 bases. The CDR3 contains 14 residues. V was clipped by 5 bases and J by 1 base; unmatched bases: 4. Germline-derived CDR1 and CDR2 are SNHLY and FYNNEI.

The chain links TRBV5-4 to TRBJ1-2, with 8 positions matching TRBD1. The germline V gene has CDR1 SGHNT and CDR2 YYREEE (reference sequence). The ends lost 0 bases at V and 4 bases at J; junction bases unmatched: 8. The CDR3 is made up of 16 amino acids. CDR3 DNA: TGTGCCAGCAGCTTGGGGGGCGGACAGGGACGCTATGGCTACACCTTC. The encoded protein is CASSLGGGQGRYGYTF.

The chain carries TRBV30 and TRBJ2-5; unclear D gene. CDR1 GTSNPN and CDR2 SVGIG come from the germline V gene (reference sequence). Deletions cut 1 base from V and 4 bases from J, with 10 bases between. The CDR3 contains 13 residues. The CDR3 DNA follows: TGTGCCTGGAGTGCACGAGCTGGAGAGACCCAGTACTTC. Translating gives CAWSARAGETQYF.

This rearrangement joins TRBV9 to TRBJ2-7; possibly TRBD1 for D (6 bases). V lost 4 bases to trimming and J lost 7 bases, with 15 bases between them. Germline-derived CDR1 and CDR2 are SGDLS and YYNGEE. The CDR3 has 13 amino acids. The CDR3 DNA is TGTGCCAGCAGCTTATGGCTGGGGGCTGAGCAGTACTTC. Its protein product is CASSLWLGAEQYF.

The J gene is TRBJ1-5, the V gene TRBV10-2; D gene unclear. Germline lookup yields CDR1 WSHSY and CDR2 SAAADI. Trimming stripped 1 base from V and 8 bases from J, with 12 bases between. The CDR3 is made up of 14 amino acids. This CDR3 reads CASSEWTGTEPQHF. The CDR3 DNA reads TGCGCCAGCAGTGAGTGGACGGGAACCGAGCCCCAGCATTTT.

The chain is built from TRBV5-1 and TRBJ2-2; 8 nucleotides line up with TRBD1. The CDR3 has 13 amino acids. V shed 7 bases, J shed 11 bases, and the junction held 10 bases outside the gene matches. In germline, CDR1 is SGHRS, CDR2 YFSETQ. The CDR3 region is CASWTGLIGELFF. CDR3 bases: TGCGCCAGCTGGACAGGGTTAATAGGAGAGCTGTTTTTT.

The count of this clone is one. The chain recombines TRBV14 with TRBJ1-6; a weak D match, TRBD1 (6 bases). The germline gives CDR1 SGHDN, CDR2 FVKESK. CDR3 length equals 14 residues. V was clipped by 7 bases and J by 9 bases, with 16 bases between them. The CDR3 DNA reads as TGTGCCAGCACCTCGGGGGGGCTCGGTTCACCCCTCCACTTT. Its protein is CASTSGGLGSPLHF. The full variable domain, with the rest looked up from reference TRBV14 and TRBJ1-6, is EAGVTQFPSHSVIEKGQTVTLRCDPISGHDNLYWYRRVMGKEIKFLLHFVKESKQDESGMPNNRFLAERTGGTYSTLKVQPAELEDSGVYFCASTSGGLGSPLHFGNGTRLTVT.

The chain joins TRBV7-9 to TRBJ2-7, with a weak D call TRBD1 (6 bases). Germline CDR1 SEHNR, CDR2 FQNEAQ (reference sequence). The CDR3 consists of 14 residues. With 5 bases removed from V and 5 bases from J, the gap between germline ends came to 16 bases. This CDR3 is CASSASGRGHEQYF. CDR3 DNA sequence: TGTGCCAGCAGCGCGAGCGGCAGGGGCCACGAGCAGTACTTC.

This chain connects TRBV6-5 to TRBJ2-7; TRBD1 agrees at 8 bases. CDR3 size: 13 residues. V was clipped by 11 bases and J by 6 bases; unmatched bases: 12. Looked up from germline, CDR1 is MNHEY and CDR2 is SVGAGI. The CDR3 region is CAAAPGQVPEQYF. CDR3 DNA sequence: TGTGCCGCCGCTCCGGGACAGGTACCCGAGCAGTACTTC.

This clone has just one count. V gene TRBV18 combines with J gene TRBJ2-1; TRBD1 aligns across 9 bases. This CDR3 has 17 amino acids. CDR1 is KGHSH, CDR2 LQKENI, per germline. With V trimmed by 0 bases and J by 7 bases, 10 bases remained unmatched. CDR3 residues: CASSPPGRDRVRNEQFF. As DNA, the CDR3 is TGTGCCAGCTCACCACCGGGCCGGGACAGGGTCCGAAATGAGCAGTTCTTC.

The V call is TRBV10-1, the J call TRBJ1-5; D call uncertain. The CDR3 contains 14 residues. V shed 4 bases and J shed 7 bases, with 14 bases lying between them. Looked up from germline, CDR1 is WNHNN and CDR2 is SYGVQD (reference sequence). This CDR3 is CASSAAGVGQPQHF. The CDR3 DNA is TGCGCCAGCAGTGCGGCCGGGGTCGGGCAGCCCCAGCATTTT.

The V and J genes are TRBV4-1 and TRBJ2-3, with 9 bases aligning to TRBD2. Germline lookup yields CDR1 MGHRA and CDR2 YSYEKL. The CDR3 is 17 amino acids. The V segment lost 0 bases and the J segment 2 bases; nucleotides outside the gene matches: 6. The CDR3 loop is CASSQDSTSGNTDTQYF. CDR3 nucleotide sequence: TGCGCCAGCAGCCAAGACTCGACTAGCGGCAACACAGATACGCAGTATTTT.

The chain couples TRBV2 to TRBJ2-7; D gene unclear. The germline gives CDR1 SNHLY, CDR2 FYNNEI. The CDR3 consists of 14 residues. Trimming took off 4 bases at V and 7 bases at J, with 17 bases between the two ends. The CDR3 loop reads CASSGFLGLEEQYF. In DNA, the CDR3 is TGTGCCAGCAGTGGGTTTCTTGGGTTGGAGGAGCAGTACTTC.

This chain links TRBV18 with TRBJ2-7; 10 nucleotides align to TRBD1. CDR1 is KGHSH, CDR2 LQKENI, per germline. The CDR3 sequence is 13 residues long. V was pared by 8 bases and J by 5 bases, with 6 bases of the junction left unmatched. The CDR3 is CASTTGTGDEQYF. The CDR3 nucleotides read TGTGCCAGCACCACCGGGACAGGGGACGAGCAGTACTTC. The whole variable domain, filled in from reference TRBV18 and TRBJ2-7, reads NAGVMQNPRHLVRRRGQEARLRCSPMKGHSHVYWYRQLPEEGLKFMVYLQKENIIDESGMPKERFSAEFPKEGPSILRIQQVVRGDSAAYFCASTTGTGDEQYFGPGTRLTVT.

The V gene is TRBV19, the J gene TRBJ1-5, with a possible D match to TRBD1 (6 bases). CDR3 size: 13 residues. The V and J ends lost 10 bases and 1 base respectively, with 11 bases between them. The germline CDR1 and CDR2 sequences are LNHDA and SQIVND (reference sequence). The CDR3 loop is CATQDRSNQPQHF. DNA of the CDR3: TGTGCCACTCAGGACAGAAGCAATCAGCCCCAGCATTTT.

The chain is built from TRBV6-5 and TRBJ1-5; 11 positions match TRBD1. CDR3 size: 15 residues. Germline values: CDR1 MNHEY, CDR2 SVGAGI. The J segment lost 6 bases and the V segment lost 5 bases, leaving 6 bases of the junction unmatched. The CDR3 bases are TGTGCCAGCAGTCGCTCCGGGACAGGGGGTCAGCCCCAGCATTTT. Its protein product is CASSRSGTGGQPQHF.